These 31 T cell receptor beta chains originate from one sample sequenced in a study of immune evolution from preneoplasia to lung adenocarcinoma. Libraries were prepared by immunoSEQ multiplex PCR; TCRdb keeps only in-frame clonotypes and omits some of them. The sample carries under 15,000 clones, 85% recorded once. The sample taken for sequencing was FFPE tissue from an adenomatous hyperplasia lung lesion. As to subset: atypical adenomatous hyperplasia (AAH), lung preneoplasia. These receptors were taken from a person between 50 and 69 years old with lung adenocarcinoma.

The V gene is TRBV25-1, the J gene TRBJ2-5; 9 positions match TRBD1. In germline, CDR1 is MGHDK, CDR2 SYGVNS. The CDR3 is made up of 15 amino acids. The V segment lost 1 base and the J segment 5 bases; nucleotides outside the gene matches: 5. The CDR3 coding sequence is TGTGCCAGCAGTGAATCGGACAGGGGAGCGGAGACCCAGTACTTC. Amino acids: CASSESDRGAETQYF.

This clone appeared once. CDR3 region: CASSYSDLQNYGYTF. The CDR3 coding sequence is TGTGCCAGCAGTTACTCAGACTTGCAAAACTATGGCTACACCTTC. The V call is TRBV6-6, the J call TRBJ1-2; D not resolved. The V gene lost 0 bases and the J gene lost 2 bases, with 10 bases spanning the gap. This CDR3 is 15 amino acids long. CDR1 and CDR2 from the germline V gene are MNHNY and SVGAGI (reference sequence).

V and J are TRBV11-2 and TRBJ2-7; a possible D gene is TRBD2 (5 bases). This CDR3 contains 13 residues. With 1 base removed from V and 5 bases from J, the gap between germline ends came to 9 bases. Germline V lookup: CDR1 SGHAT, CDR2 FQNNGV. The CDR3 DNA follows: TGTGCCAGCAGCTTAGCTAGCCCCCACGAGCAGTACTTC. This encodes CASSLASPHEQYF.

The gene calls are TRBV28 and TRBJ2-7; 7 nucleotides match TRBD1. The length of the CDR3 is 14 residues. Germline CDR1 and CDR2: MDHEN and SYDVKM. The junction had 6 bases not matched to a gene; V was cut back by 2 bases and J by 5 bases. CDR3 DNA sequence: TGTGCCAGCAGTTTAGCACAGGGGTTCCACGAGCAGTACTTC. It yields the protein CASSLAQGFHEQYF. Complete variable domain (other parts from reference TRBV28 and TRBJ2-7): DVKVTQSSRYLVKRTGEKVFLECVQDMDHENMFWYRQDPGLGLRLIYFSYDVKMKEKGDIPEGYSVSREKKERFSLILESASTNQTSMYLCASSLAQGFHEQYFGPGTRLTVT.

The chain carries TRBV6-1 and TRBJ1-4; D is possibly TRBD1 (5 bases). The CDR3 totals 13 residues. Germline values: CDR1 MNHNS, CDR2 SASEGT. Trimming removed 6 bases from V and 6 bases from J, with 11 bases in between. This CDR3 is CASSRGGDEKLFF. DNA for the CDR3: TGTGCCAGCAGCCGGGGGGGAGATGAAAAACTGTTTTTT.

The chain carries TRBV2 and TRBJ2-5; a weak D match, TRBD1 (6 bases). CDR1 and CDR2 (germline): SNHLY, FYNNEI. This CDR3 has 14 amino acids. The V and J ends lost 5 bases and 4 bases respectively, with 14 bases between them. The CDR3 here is CASSPPGQRETQYF. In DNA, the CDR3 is TGTGCCAGCAGTCCCCCGGGACAAAGAGAGACCCAGTACTTC. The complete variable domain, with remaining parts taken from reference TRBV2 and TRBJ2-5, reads EPEVTQTPSHQVTQMGQEVILRCVPISNHLYFYWYRQILGQKVEFLVSFYNNEISEKSEIFDDQFSVERPDGSNFTLKIRSTKLEDSAMYFCASSPPGQRETQYFGPGTRLLVL.

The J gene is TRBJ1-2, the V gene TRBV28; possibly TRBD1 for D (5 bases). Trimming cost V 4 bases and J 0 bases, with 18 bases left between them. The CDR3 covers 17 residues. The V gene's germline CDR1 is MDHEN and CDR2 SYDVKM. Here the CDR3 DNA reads TGTGCCAGCAGTTCCCCAGGCGACAGAGGGTCTAACTATGGCTACACCTTC. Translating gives CASSSPGDRGSNYGYTF.

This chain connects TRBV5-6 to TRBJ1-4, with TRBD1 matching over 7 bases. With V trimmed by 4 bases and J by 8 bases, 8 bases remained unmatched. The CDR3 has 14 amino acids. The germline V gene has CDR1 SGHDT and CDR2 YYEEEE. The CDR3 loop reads CASSVRGPGEKLFF. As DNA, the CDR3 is TGTGCCAGCAGCGTGAGGGGGCCGGGGGAAAAACTGTTTTTT.

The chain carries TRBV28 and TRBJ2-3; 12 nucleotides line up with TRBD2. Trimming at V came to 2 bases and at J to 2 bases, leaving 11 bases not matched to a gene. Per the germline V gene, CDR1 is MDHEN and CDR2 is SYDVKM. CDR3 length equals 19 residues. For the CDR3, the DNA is TGTGCCAGCAGTTTAGGATGGACTAGCGGGATCCCTGACACAGATACGCAGTATTTT. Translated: CASSLGWTSGIPDTDTQYF.

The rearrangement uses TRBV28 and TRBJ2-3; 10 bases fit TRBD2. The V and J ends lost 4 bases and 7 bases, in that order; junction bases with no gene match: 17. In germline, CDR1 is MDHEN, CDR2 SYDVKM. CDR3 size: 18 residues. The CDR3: CASSWSPLAGVSSYTQYF. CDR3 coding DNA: TGTGCCAGCAGTTGGAGTCCTCTAGCGGGAGTTTCATCATATACGCAGTATTTT.

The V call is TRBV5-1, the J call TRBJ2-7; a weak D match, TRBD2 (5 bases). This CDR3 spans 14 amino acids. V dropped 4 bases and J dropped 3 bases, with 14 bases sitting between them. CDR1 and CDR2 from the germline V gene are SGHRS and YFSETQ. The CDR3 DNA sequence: TGCGCCAGCAGCGAACATGCGGCGGGCTACGAGCAGTACTTC. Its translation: CASSEHAAGYEQYF.

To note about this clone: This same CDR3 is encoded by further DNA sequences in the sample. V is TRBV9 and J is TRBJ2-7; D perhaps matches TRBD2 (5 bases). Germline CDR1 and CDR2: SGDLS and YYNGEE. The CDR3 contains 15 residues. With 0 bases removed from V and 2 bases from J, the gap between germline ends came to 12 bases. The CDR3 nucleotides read TGTGCCAGCAGCGTAGATCCGGGAAGTACCTACGAGCAGTACTTC. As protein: CASSVDPGSTYEQYF.

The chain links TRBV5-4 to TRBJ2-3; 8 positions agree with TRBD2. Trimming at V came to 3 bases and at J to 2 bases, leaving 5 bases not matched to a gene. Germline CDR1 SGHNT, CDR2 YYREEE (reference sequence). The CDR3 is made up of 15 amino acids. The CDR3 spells CASSWVSGDTDTQYF. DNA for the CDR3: TGTGCCAGCAGCTGGGTTAGCGGGGACACAGATACGCAGTATTTT.

The CDR3 spells CASSLATVSNEQFF. The DNA of the CDR3 is TGCGCCAGCAGCTTGGCCACGGTGTCCAATGAGCAGTTCTTC. The chain couples TRBV5-1 to TRBJ2-1; no reliable D call. The V and J ends lost 0 bases and 6 bases respectively, with 10 bases between them. This CDR3 has 14 amino acids. Germline assignment: CDR1 SGHRS and CDR2 YFSETQ.

CDR3 loop: CASSLEWDRSEAFF. As DNA, the CDR3 is TGTGCCAGCAGCTTAGAGTGGGACAGATCTGAAGCTTTCTTT. The chain joins TRBV7-2 to TRBJ1-1; 7 bases map to TRBD1. The CDR3 sequence is 14 residues long. The germline CDR1 and CDR2 sequences are SGHTA and FQGNSA. The V and J ends lost 1 base and 6 bases, in that order; junction bases with no gene match: 5.

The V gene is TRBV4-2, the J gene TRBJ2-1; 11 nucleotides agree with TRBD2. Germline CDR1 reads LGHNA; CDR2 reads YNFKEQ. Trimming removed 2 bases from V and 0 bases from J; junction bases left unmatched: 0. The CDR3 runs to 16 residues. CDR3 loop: CASSQTSGSSYNEQFF. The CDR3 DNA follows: TGTGCCAGCAGCCAAACTAGCGGGAGCTCCTACAATGAGCAGTTCTTC.

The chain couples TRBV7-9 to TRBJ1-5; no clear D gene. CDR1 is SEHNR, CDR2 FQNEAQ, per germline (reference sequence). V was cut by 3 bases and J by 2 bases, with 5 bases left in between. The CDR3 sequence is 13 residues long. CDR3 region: CASSFERNQPQHF. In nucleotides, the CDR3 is TGTGCCAGCAGCTTCGAACGCAATCAGCCCCAGCATTTT.

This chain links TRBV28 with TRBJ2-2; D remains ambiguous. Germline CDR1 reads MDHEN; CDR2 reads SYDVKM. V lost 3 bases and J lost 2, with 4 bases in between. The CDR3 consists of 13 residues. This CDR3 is CASSFSNTGELFF. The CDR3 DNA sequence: TGTGCCAGCAGTTTTAGCAACACCGGGGAGCTGTTTTTT.

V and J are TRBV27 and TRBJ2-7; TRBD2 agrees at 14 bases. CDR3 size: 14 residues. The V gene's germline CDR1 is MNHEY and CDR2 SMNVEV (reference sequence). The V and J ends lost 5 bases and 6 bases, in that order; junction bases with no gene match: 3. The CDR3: CASSPGLAGVEQYF. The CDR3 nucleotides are TGTGCCAGCAGTCCGGGACTAGCGGGAGTCGAGCAGTACTTC.

In DNA, the CDR3 is TGTGCCAGCAGCCCAGAATGGGAGCAGTTCTTC. Encoded protein: CASSPEWEQFF. The chain links TRBV7-9 to TRBJ2-1; D not resolved. The CDR3 has 11 amino acids. V lost 5 bases, J lost 10 bases, and 9 bases lay in between. From germline, CDR1 is SEHNR and CDR2 FQNEAQ (reference sequence).

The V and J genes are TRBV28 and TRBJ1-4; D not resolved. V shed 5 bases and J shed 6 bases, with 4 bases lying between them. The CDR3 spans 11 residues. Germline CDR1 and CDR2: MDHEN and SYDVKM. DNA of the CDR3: TGTGCCAGCAGTGAGGATGAAAAACTGTTTTTT. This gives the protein CASSEDEKLFF.

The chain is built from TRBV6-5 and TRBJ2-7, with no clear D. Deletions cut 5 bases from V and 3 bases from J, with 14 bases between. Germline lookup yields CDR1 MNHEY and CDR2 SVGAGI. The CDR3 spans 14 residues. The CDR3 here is CASSQGRLDYEQYF. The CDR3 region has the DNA TGTGCCAGCAGTCAAGGGCGTCTGGACTACGAGCAGTACTTC.

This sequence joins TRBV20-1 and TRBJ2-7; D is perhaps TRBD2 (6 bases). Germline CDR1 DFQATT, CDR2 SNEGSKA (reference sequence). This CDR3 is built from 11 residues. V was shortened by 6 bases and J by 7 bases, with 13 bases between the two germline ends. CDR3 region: CSAASGVEQYF. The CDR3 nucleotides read TGCAGTGCAGCGTCGGGGGTGGAGCAGTACTTC.

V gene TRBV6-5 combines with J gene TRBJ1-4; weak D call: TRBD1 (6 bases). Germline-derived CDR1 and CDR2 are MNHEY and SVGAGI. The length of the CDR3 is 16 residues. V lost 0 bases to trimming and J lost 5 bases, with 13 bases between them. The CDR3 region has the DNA TGTGCCAGCAGTTACTCGGTACAGGGTCAGAATGAAAAACTGTTTTTT. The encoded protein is CASSYSVQGQNEKLFF.

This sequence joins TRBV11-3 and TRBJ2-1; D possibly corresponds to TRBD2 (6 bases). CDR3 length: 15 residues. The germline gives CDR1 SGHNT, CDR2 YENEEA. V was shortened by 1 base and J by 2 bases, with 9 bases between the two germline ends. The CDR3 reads CASSLAGRTYNEQFF. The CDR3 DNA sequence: TGTGCCAGCAGCTTAGCCGGGAGAACCTACAATGAGCAGTTCTTC. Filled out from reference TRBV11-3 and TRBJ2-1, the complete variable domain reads EAGVVQSPRYKIIEKKQPVAFWCNPISGHNTLYWYLQNLGQGPELLIRYENEEAVDDSQLPKDRFSAERLKGVDSTLKIQPAELGDSAVYLCASSLAGRTYNEQFFGPGTRLTVL.

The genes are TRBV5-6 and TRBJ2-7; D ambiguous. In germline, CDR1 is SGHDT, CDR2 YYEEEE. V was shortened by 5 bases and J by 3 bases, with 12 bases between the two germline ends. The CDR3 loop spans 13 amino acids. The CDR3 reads CASRSAGFYEQYF. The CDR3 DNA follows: TGTGCCAGCAGGTCGGCAGGTTTCTACGAGCAGTACTTC.

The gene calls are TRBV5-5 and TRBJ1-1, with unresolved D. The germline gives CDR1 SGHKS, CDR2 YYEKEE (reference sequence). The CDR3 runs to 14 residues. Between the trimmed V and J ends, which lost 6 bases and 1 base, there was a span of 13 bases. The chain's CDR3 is CASIFRVGNTEAFF. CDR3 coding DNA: TGTGCCAGCATCTTTAGGGTGGGGAACACTGAAGCTTTCTTT. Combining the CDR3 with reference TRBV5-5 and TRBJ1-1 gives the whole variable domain DAGVTQSPTHLIKTRGQQVTLRCSPISGHKSVSWYQQVLGQGPQFIFQYYEKEERGRGNFPDRFSARQFPNYSSELNVNALLLGDSALYLCASIFRVGNTEAFFGQGTRLTVV.

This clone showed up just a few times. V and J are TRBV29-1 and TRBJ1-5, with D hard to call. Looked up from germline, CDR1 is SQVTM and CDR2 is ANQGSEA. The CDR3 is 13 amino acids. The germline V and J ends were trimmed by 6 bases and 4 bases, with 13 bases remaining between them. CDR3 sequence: CSVAQSQNQPQHF. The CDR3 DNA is TGCAGCGTCGCTCAGAGCCAGAATCAGCCCCAGCATTTT. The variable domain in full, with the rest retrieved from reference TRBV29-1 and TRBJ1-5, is SAVISQKPSRDICQRGTSLTIQCQVDSQVTMMFWYRQQPGQSLTLIATANQGSEATYESGFVIDKFPISRPNLTFSTLTVSNMSPEDSSIYLCSVAQSQNQPQHFGDGTRLSIL.

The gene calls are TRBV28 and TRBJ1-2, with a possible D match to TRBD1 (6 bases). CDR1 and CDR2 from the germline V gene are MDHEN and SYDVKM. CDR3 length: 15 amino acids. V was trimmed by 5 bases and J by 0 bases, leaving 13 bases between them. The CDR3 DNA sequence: TGTGCCAGCAGTACTACAGGGCGAGCTAACTATGGCTACACCTTC. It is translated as CASSTTGRANYGYTF.

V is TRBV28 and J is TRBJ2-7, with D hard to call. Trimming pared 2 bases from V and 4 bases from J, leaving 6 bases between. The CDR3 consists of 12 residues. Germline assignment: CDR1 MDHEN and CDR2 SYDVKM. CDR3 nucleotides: TGTGCCAGCAGTTTAACCCAATACGAGCAGTACTTC. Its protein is CASSLTQYEQYF.

The chain's CDR3 is CASSEVETQYF. For the CDR3, the DNA is TGTGCCAGCAGTGAGGTAGAGACCCAGTACTTC. J is TRBJ2-5 and V is TRBV2; no clear D. The CDR3 consists of 11 residues. V was pared by 3 bases and J by 4 bases, with 3 bases between. CDR1 and CDR2 from the germline V gene are SNHLY and FYNNEI.